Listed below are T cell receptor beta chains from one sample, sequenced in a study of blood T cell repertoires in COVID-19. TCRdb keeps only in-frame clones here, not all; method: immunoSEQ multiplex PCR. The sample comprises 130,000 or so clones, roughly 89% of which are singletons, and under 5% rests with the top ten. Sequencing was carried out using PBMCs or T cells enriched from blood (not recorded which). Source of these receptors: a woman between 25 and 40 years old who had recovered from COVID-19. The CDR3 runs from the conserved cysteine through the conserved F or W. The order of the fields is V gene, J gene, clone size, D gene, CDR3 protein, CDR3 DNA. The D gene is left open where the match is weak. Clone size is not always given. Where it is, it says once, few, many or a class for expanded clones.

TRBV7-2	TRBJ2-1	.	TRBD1	CASSLQGTVLNEQFF	TGTGCCAGCAGCTTACAGGGGACAGTCCTCAATGAGCAGTTCTTC
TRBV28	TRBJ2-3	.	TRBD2	CASRPGTSASDTQYF	TGTGCCAGCCGCCCCGGGACTAGCGCCTCAGATACGCAGTATTTT
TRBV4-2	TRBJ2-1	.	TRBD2	CASSQYLGLAGLSFGNEQFF	TGTGCCAGCAGCCAATACCTAGGACTAGCGGGATTATCCTTCGGCAATGAGCAGTTCTTC
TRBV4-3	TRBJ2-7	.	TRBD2	CASSQATSVGEQYF	TGCGCCAGCAGCCAAGCGACTAGCGTTGGCGAGCAGTACTTC
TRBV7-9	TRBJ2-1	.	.	CASNGPTNEQFF	TGTGCCAGCAATGGGCCAACCAATGAGCAGTTCTTC
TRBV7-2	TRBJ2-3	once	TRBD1	CASSQPRTGTDTQYF	TGTGCCAGCAGCCAGCCTCGGACAGGGACAGATACGCAGTATTTT
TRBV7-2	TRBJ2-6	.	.	CASSLAASASGANVLTF	TGTGCCAGCAGCTTGGCGGCATCGGCCTCTGGGGCCAACGTCCTGACTTTC
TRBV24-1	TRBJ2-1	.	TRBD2	CATSDPGAGAHNEQFF	TGTGCCACCAGTGATCCAGGAGCGGGAGCGCACAATGAGCAGTTCTTC
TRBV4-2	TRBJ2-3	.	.	CASSRSPGLGGSTDTQYF	TGTGCCAGCAGCCGCAGCCCGGGACTGGGTGGGAGCACAGATACGCAGTATTTT
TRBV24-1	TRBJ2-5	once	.	CATSASGPGAQYF	TGTGCCACCAGTGCTTCCGGACCAGGGGCCCAGTACTTC
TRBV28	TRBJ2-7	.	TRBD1	CASNLQGIRGRDEQYF	TGTGCCAGCAACCTACAGGGGATACGCGGCCGAGACGAGCAGTACTTC
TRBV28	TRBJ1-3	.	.	CASSFRGYKPTGHTIYF	TGTGCCAGCAGTTTCCGGGGGTACAAGCCCACCGGCCACACCATATATTTT
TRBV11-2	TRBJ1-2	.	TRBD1	CASSLSQGASGYGYTF	TGTGCCAGCAGCTTATCTCAGGGGGCGTCGGGATATGGCTACACCTTC
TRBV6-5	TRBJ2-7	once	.	CASSYWASSYEQYF	TGTGCCAGCAGTTACTGGGCCTCATCCTACGAGCAGTACTTC
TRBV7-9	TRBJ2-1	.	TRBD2	CASSFTSAANEQFF	TGTGCCAGCAGCTTTACTAGCGCGGCGAATGAGCAGTTCTTC
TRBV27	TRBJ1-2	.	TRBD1	CASSLYEGAHGYTF	TGTGCCAGCAGTTTATATGAGGGGGCGCATGGCTACACCTTC
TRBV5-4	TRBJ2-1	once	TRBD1	CASSLEYGTVEQFF	TGTGCCAGCAGCTTGGAGTACGGGACAGTAGAGCAGTTCTTC
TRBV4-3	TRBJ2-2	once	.	CASSQERIGAAGELFF	TGCGCCAGCAGCCAAGAGCGAATAGGCGCGGCCGGGGAGCTGTTTTTT
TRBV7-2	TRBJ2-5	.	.	CASSQRRGETQYF	TGTGCCAGCAGCCAAAGGCGGGGAGAGACCCAGTACTTC
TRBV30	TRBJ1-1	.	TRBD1	CAWSASGGRYRLGAFF	TGTGCCTGGAGTGCCTCAGGGGGACGCTACCGCCTGGGAGCTTTCTTT
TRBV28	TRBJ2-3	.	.	CASMRGIYDTQYF	TGTGCCAGCATGAGAGGAATCTACGATACGCAGTATTTT
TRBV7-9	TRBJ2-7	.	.	CASSPTWGDYEQYF	TGTGCCAGCAGCCCGACATGGGGGGACTACGAGCAGTACTTC
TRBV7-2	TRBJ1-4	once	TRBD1	CASSFKDRGRGLFF	TGTGCCAGCAGCTTTAAAGACAGGGGGCGCGGACTGTTTTTT
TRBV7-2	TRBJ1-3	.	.	CASSPDGQGRDTIYF	TGTGCCAGCAGCCCAGATGGACAAGGCCGCGACACCATATATTTT
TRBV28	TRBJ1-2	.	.	CASSSRVFGYTF	TGTGCCAGCAGTTCCCGGGTTTTTGGCTACACCTTC
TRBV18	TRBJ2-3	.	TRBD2	CASSPGTSGRADTQYF	TGTGCCAGCTCACCAGGGACTAGCGGGAGAGCAGATACGCAGTATTTT
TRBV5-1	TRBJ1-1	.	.	CASSPGVNTEAFF	TGCGCCAGCAGCCCAGGGGTGAACACTGAAGCTTTCTTT
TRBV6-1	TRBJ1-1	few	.	CASSETGYTEAFF	TGTGCCAGCAGTGAGACAGGTTACACTGAAGCTTTCTTT
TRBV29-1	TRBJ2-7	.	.	CSAMGPFPSYEQYF	TGCAGCGCAATGGGGCCGTTTCCCTCCTACGAGCAGTACTTC
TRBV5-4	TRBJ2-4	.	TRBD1	CASSSGQALAKNIQYF	TGTGCCAGCAGCTCCGGACAGGCATTAGCCAAAAACATTCAGTACTTC
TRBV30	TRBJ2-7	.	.	CAWSRTTGLAYEQYF	TGTGCCTGGAGCAGGACGACAGGTCTTGCCTACGAGCAGTACTTC
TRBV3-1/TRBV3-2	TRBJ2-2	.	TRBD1	CASSPTGTGFGELFF	TGTGCCAGCAGCCCCACCGGGACAGGGTTCGGGGAGCTGTTTTTT
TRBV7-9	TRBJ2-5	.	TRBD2	CASSLGVGGETQYF	TGTGCCAGCAGCTTAGGTGTGGGGGGGGAGACCCAGTACTTC
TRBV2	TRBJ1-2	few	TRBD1	CASREQGIYGYTF	TGTGCCAGCAGGGAACAGGGGATCTATGGCTACACCTTC
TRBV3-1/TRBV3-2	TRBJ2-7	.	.	CASSQAGEYSYEQYF	TGTGCCAGCAGCCAAGCGGGTGAGTACTCCTACGAGCAGTACTTC